This entry features one TCR beta chain sequence. The target antigen is unknown. These data belong to a study of blood T cells in healthy people across ages. General study points: Greater diversity and more naive CD4+ cells were seen in long-lived donors than in aged donors.

Every sample had a minimum of 6 million PBMCs isolated. PCR was performed a second time for about 7 to 11 cycles using a sample-barcoded 5' primer and a J-beta primer mix. Each cDNA molecule carried a tag from a template-switch adaptor that contained 12 random nucleotides. In TCRdb, the 5' RACE reads were re-called with MiXCR into one record per CDR3 protein. The table includes about 730,000 distinct CDR3 sequences, roughly 45% detected once. The CDR3 loop spans 15 amino acids. Germline trimming cut 6 bases from V and 10 bases from J; bases unmatched to any gene: 14. Germline CDR1 LGHNA, CDR2 YNFKEQ. The J gene is TRBJ2-1, the V gene TRBV4-2, with 8 bases fitting TRBD2. The sequenced sample consisted of blood. The receptor comes from an older woman in good health. CDR3 sequence reads: CASRPPGTRSSEQFF. The DNA for the CDR3 is TGTGCCAGCAGACCCCCCGGGACTAGAAGTAGCGAGCAGTTCTTC.